This TCR beta chain appears in the sequencing data of a study of cytotoxic CD8 clonotypes in ibrutinib-treated CLL. This CDR3 comprises 15 residues. Germline V gene sequence: CDR1 MNHNY, CDR2 SVGAGI (reference sequence). The V end was cut by 5 bases, the J end by 0 bases, with 14 bases between. Deep sequencing aimed at 1 in 200,000 to 1 in 1 million T cells' resolution. The repertoire was sequenced with immunoSEQ multiplex PCR; TCRdb's copy has only in-frame clones and lacks some. This table has 20,000 to 30,000 clones, 55% to 70% appearing once. The origin of this receptor is a human donor with chronic lymphocytic leukemia. The chain is built from TRBV6-6 and TRBJ2-7; tentatively, D is TRBD1 (6 bases). Sequences were derived from PBMCs, sampled at disease progression, from a patient treated with ibrutinib. CDR3: CASSQQGIVSYEQYF. In nucleotides, the CDR3 is TGTGCCAGCAGTCAACAGGGAATCGTCTCCTACGAGCAGTACTTC.